This TCR beta chain was profiled in a study of technical replicates of blood from a handful of donors. Between the trimmed V and J ends, which lost 5 bases and 3 bases, there was a span of 16 bases. CDR3 length: 15 residues. Germline values: CDR1 MNHEY, CDR2 SMNVEV (reference sequence). Some clones are missing from TCRdb's copy, which holds only in-frame ones; the method was immunoSEQ multiplex PCR. The profile covers fewer than 70,000 clones, with 86% appearing a single time and roughly 5.1% taken by the ten largest. The clonotype was recovered from a human donor in good health. Some clones in this sample may be carry-over from other donors' samples. What was sequenced was PBMCs. The V call is TRBV27, the J call TRBJ1-1; maybe TRBD1 (5 bases). CDR3 sequence reads: CASSHSQGGHTEAFF. CDR3 in DNA: TGTGCCAGCAGTCACTCCCAGGGAGGACACACTGAAGCTTTCTTT.